The T cell receptor beta chain described here comes from a study of cytomegalovirus exposure and HLA in healthy donors. Study-wide background: Researchers previously reported finding 90 million to 130 million unique TCR beta sequences from 150 million to 200 million T cells.

Both 60 Vbeta primers and 13 Jbeta primers went into the PCR. The protocol was immunoSEQ multiplex PCR, while the TCRdb copy is restricted to in-frame clones and leaves out a portion. This table has about 160,000 clones, around 85% appearing once. Study outcomes and limitations: Specificity for CMV antigens was confirmed in vitro for three of the CMV-associated chains. In a later analysis, across HLA loci, associated TCR counts were highest for DRB1, lowest for HLA-C.

J lost 1 base, V lost 10 bases, and 5 bases had no gene match. The CDR3 runs to 13 residues. Germline V gene lookup returns CDR1 MDHEN and CDR2 SYDVKM. Every donor was a healthy person donating bone marrow. A word on this clone: What it binds is unknown.

The rearrangement joins TRBV28 to TRBJ1-2; TRBD1 agrees at 8 bases. The sequence came from a boy aged 2 to 9 in good health and CMV-seronegative. Sequencing was performed on PBMCs. CDR3 bases: TGTGCCACTACAGGGGGGAATAACTATGGCTACACCTTC. This sequence encodes CATTGGNNYGYTF.